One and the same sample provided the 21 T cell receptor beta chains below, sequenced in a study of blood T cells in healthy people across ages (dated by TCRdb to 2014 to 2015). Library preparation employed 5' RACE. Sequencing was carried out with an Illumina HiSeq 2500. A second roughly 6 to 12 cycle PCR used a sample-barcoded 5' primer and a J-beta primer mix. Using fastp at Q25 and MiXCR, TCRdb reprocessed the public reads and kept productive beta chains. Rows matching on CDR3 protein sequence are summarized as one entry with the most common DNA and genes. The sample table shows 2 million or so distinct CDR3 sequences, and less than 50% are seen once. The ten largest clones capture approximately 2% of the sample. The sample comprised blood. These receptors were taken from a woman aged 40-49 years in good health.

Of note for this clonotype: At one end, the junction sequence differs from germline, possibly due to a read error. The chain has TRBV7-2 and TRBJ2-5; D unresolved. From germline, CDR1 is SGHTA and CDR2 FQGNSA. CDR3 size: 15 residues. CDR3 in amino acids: CASSLDPHPQETQYF. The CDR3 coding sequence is TGCGCCAGCAGCTTAGATCCACACCCCCAAGAGACCCAGTACTTC.

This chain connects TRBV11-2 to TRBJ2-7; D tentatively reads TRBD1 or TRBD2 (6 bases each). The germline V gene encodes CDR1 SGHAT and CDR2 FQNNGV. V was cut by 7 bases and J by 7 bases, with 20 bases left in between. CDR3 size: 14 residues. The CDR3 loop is CASKITGGQGEQYF. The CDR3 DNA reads TGTGCCAGCAAAATTACCGGGGGCCAAGGAGAGCAGTACTTC.

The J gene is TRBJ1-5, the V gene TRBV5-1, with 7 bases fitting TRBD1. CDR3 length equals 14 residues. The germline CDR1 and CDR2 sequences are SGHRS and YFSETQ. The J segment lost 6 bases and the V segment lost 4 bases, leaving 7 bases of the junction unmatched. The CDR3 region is CASSITGAAQPQHF. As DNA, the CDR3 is TGCGCCAGCAGCATCACAGGGGCCGCTCAGCCCCAGCATTTT.

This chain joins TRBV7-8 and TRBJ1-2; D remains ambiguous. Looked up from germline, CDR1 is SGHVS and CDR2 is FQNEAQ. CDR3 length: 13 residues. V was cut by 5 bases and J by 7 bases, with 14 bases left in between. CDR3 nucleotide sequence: TGTGCCAGCAGCCGGGAGAGGGAGTTTGGCTACACCTTC. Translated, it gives CASSREREFGYTF.

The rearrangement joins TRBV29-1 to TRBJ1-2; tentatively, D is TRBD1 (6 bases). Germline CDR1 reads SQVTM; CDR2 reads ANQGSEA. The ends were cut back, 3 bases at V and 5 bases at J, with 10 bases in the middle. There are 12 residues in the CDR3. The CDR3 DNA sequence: TGCAGCGTTGAGGCCAGGGGATATGGCTACACCTTC. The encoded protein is CSVEARGYGYTF. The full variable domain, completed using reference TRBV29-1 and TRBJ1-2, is SAVISQKPSRDICQRGTSLTIQCQVDSQVTMMFWYRQQPGQSLTLIATANQGSEATYESGFVIDKFPISRPNLTFSTLTVSNMSPEDSSIYLCSVEARGYGYTFGSGTRLTVV.

The CDR3 is CASNRVSPSGANVLTF. The DNA for the CDR3 is TGTGCCAGCAACAGGGTTTCACCCTCTGGGGCCAACGTCCTGACTTTC. The gene calls are TRBV7-9 and TRBJ2-6; tentatively, D is TRBD1 (6 bases). Germline V lookup: CDR1 SEHNR, CDR2 FQNEAQ (reference sequence). The ends were cut back, 7 bases at V and 0 bases at J, with 13 bases in the middle. The CDR3 sequence is 16 residues long. Filled out from reference TRBV7-9 and TRBJ2-6, the complete variable domain reads DTGVSQNPRHKITKRGQNVTFRCDPISEHNRLYWYRQTLGQGPEFLTYFQNEAQLEKSRLLSDRFSAERPKGSFSTLEIQRTEQGDSAMYLCASNRVSPSGANVLTFGAGSRLTVL.

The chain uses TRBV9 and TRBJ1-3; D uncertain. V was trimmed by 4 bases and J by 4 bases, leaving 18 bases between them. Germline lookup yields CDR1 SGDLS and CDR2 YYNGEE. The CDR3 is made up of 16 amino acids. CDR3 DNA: TGTGCCAGCAGCCCCCGAGACCGGACTGGCGGAAACACCATATATTTT. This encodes CASSPRDRTGGNTIYF.

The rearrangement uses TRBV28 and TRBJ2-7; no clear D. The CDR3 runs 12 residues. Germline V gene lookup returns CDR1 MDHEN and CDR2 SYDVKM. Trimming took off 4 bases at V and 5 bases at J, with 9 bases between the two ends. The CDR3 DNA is TGTGCCAGCAGTTCGCGCCCAGACGAGCAGTACTTC. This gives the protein CASSSRPDEQYF.

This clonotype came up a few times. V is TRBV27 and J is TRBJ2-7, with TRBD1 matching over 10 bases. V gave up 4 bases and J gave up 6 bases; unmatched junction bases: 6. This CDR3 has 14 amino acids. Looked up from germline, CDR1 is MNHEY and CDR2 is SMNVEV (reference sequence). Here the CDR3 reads CASSSTGTGVEQYF. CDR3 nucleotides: TGTGCCAGCAGTTCAACCGGGACAGGGGTCGAGCAGTACTTC.

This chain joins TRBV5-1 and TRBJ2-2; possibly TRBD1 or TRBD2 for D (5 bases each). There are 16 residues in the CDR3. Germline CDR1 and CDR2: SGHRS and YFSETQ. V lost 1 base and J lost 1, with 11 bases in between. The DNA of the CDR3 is TGCGCCAGCAGCTTGCAACCGGGGCAGAACACCGGGGAGCTGTTTTTT. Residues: CASSLQPGQNTGELFF.

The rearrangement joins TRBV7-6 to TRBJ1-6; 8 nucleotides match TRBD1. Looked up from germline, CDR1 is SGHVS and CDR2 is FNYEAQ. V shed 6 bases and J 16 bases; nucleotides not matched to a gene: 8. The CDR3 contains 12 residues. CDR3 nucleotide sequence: TGTGCCAGCAGACCCGACAGGGGCCCACTCCACTTT. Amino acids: CASRPDRGPLHF.

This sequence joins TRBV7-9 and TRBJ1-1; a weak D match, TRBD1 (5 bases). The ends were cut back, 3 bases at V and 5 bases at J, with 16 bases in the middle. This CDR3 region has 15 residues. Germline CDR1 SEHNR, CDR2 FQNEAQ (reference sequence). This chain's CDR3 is CASSLNVGGKTEAFF. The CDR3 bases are TGTGCCAGCAGCTTGAATGTGGGGGGGAAGACTGAAGCTTTCTTT.

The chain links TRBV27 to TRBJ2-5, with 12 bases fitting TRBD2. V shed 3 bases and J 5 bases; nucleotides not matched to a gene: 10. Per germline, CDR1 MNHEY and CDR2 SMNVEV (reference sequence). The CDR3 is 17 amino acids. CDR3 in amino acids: CASSFGLAGGLPETQYF. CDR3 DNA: TGTGCCAGCAGTTTTGGCCTAGCGGGGGGGCTTCCGGAGACCCAGTACTTC.

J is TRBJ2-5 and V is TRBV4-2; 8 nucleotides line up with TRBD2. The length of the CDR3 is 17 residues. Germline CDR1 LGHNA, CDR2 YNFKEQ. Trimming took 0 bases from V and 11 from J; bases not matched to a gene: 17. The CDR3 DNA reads TGTGCCAGCAGCCAAGATAGGAGACTAGCGAGATACAATGAGCAGTACTTC. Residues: CASSQDRRLARYNEQYF.

CDR3 sequence (DNA): TGCAGTGCTATAACTATTGGGACAGATACGCAGTATTTT. Protein: CSAITIGTDTQYF. The chain is built from TRBV20-1 and TRBJ2-3; no clear D. This CDR3 contains 13 residues. With 4 bases removed from V and 3 bases from J, the gap between germline ends came to 11 bases. Germline CDR1 DFQATT, CDR2 SNEGSKA (reference sequence).

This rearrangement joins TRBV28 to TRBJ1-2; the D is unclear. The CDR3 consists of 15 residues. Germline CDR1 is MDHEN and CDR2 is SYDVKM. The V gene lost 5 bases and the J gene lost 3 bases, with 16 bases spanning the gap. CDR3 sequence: CASSDYSPEHYGYTF. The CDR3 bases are TGTGCCAGCAGTGATTACAGTCCGGAGCACTATGGCTACACCTTC.

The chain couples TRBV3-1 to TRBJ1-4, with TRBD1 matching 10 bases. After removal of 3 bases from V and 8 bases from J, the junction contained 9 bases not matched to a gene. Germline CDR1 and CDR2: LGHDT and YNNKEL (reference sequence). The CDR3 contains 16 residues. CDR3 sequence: CASSHETGTGDEKLFF. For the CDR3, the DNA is TGTGCCAGCAGCCATGAGACCGGGACAGGGGACGAAAAACTGTTTTTT.

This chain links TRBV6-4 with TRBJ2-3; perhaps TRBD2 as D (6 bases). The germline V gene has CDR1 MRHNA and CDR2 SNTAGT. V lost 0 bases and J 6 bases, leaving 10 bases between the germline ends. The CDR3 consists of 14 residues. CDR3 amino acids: CASSDSTSPDTQYF. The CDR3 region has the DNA TGTGCCAGCAGTGACTCGACTAGTCCTGATACGCAGTATTTT.

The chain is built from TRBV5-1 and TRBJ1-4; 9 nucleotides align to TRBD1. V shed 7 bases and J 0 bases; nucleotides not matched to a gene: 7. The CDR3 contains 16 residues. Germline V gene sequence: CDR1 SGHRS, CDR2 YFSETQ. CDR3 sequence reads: CASSRTGETTNEKLFF. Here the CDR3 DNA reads TGCGCCAGCTCGAGGACAGGGGAAACAACTAATGAAAAACTGTTTTTT. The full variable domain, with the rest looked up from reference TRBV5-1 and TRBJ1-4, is KAGVTQTPRYLIKTRGQQVTLSCSPISGHRSVSWYQQTPGQGLQFLFEYFSETQRNKGNFPGRFSGRQFSNSRSEMNVSTLELGDSALYLCASSRTGETTNEKLFFGSGTQLSVL.

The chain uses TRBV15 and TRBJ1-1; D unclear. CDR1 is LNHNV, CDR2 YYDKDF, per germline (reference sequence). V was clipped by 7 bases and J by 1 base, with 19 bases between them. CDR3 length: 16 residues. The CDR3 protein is CATTPGFSEENTEAFF. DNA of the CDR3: TGTGCCACCACCCCGGGATTCTCAGAGGAGAACACTGAAGCTTTCTTT. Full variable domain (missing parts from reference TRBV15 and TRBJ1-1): DAMVIQNPRYQVTQFGKPVTLSCSQTLNHNVMYWYQQKSSQAPKLLFHYYDKDFNNEADTPDNFQSRRPNTSFCFLDIRSPGLGDTAMYLCATTPGFSEENTEAFFGQGTRLTVV.

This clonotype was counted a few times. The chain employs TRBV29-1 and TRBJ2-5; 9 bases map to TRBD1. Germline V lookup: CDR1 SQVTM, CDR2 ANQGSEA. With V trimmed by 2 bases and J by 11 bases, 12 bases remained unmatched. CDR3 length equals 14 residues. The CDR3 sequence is CSVESRTGDNEQYF. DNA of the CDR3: TGCAGCGTTGAATCAAGGACAGGGGACAATGAGCAGTACTTC.